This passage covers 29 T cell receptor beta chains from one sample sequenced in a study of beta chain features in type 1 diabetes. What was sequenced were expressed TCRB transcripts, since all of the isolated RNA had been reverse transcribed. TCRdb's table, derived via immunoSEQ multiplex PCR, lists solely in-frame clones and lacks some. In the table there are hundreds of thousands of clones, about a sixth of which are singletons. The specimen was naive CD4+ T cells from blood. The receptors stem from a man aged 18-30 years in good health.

The CDR3 region is CASRRQGNEQYF. The CDR3 nucleotides read TGTGCCAGCAGGAGGCAGGGAAACGAGCAGTACTTC. The V gene is TRBV2, the J gene TRBJ2-7, with D tentatively TRBD1 (5 bases). Germline values: CDR1 SNHLY, CDR2 FYNNEI. V lost 6 bases and J 5 bases, leaving 11 bases between the germline ends. The CDR3 has 12 amino acids.

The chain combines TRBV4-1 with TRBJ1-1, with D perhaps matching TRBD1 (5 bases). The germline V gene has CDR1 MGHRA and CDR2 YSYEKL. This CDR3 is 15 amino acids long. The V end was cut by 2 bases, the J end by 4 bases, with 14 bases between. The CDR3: CASSQLYGTSTEAFF. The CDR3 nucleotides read TGCGCCAGCAGCCAATTGTACGGGACGAGCACTGAAGCTTTCTTT.

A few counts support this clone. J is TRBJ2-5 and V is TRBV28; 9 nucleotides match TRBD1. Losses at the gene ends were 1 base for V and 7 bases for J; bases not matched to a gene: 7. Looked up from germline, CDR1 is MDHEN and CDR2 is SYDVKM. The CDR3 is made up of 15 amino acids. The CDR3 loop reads CASSLFNRGQGTQYF. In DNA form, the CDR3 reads TGTGCCAGCAGTTTATTTAACAGGGGGCAGGGGACCCAGTACTTC.

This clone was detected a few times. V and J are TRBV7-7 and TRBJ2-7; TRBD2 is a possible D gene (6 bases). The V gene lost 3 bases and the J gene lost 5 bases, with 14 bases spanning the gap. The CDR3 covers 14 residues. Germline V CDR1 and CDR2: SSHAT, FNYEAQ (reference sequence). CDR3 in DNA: TGTGCCAGCAGCTTGGCGGAGGGGACCCACGAGCAGTACTTC. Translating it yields CASSLAEGTHEQYF.

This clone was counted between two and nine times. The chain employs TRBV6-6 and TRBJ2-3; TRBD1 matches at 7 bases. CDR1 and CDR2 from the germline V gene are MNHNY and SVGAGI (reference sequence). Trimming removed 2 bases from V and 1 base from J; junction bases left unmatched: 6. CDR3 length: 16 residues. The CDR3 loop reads CASSYPVQGGTDTQYF. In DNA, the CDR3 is TGTGCCAGCAGTTACCCGGTCCAGGGGGGCACAGATACGCAGTATTTT.

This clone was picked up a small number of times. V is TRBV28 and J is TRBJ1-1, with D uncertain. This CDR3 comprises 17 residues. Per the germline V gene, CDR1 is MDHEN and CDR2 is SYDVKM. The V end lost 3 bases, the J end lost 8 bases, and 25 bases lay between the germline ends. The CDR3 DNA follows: TGTGCCAGCAGTTTCGGGGTGGCATGGCGCGCCTTTGTGGAAGCTTTCTTT. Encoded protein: CASSFGVAWRAFVEAFF. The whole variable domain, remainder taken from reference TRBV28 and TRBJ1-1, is DVKVTQSSRYLVKRTGEKVFLECVQDMDHENMFWYRQDPGLGLRLIYFSYDVKMKEKGDIPEGYSVSREKKERFSLILESASTNQTSMYLCASSFGVAWRAFVEAFFGQGTRLTVV.

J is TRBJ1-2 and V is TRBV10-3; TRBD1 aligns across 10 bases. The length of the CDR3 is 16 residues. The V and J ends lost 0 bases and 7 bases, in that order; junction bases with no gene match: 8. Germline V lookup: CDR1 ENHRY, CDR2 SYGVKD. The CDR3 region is CAISESKGQGYLGYTF. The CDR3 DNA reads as TGTGCCATCAGTGAGTCCAAGGGACAGGGGTACCTTGGCTACACCTTC.

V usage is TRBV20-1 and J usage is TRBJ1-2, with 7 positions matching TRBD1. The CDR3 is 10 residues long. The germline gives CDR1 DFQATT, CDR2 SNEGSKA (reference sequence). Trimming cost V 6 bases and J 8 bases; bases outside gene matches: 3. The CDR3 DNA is TGCAGTGCGTTGGACAGGGGCTACACCTTC. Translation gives CSALDRGYTF.

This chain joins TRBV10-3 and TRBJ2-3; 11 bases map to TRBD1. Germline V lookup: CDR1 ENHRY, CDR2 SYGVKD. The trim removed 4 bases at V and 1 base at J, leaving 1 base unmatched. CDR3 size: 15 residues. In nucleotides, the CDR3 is TGTGCCATCAGTGGGACAGGGGGCGGCACAGATACGCAGTATTTT. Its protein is CAISGTGGGTDTQYF.

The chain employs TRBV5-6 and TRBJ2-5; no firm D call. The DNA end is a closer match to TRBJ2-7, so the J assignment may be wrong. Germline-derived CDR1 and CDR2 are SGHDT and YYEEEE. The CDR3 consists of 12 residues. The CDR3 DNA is TGTGCCAGCAGCCTAACCTCCTACGAGCAGTACTTC. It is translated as CASSLTSYEQYF.

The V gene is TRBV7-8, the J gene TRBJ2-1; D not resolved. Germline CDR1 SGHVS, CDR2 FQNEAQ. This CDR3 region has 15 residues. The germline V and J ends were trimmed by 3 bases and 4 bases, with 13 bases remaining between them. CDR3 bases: TGTGCCAGCAGCTTTCTAGTGGGCTTTTACAATGAGCAGTTCTTC. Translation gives CASSFLVGFYNEQFF.

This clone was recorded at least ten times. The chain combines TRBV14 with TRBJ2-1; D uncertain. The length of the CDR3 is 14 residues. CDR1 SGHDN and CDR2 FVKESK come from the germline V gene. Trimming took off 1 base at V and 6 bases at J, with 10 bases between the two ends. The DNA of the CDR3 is TGTGCCAGCAGCCAAGGATCAGAGGCCAATGAGCAGTTCTTC. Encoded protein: CASSQGSEANEQFF.

DNA of the CDR3: TGTGCCAGCAGTGACTCCCCAGGGGCCTACGAGCAGTACTTC. This codes for CASSDSPGAYEQYF. V gene TRBV25-1 combines with J gene TRBJ2-7; D is possibly TRBD1 (6 bases). V was cut by 3 bases and J by 2 bases, with 11 bases left in between. Germline CDR1 MGHDK, CDR2 SYGVNS. This CDR3 comprises 14 residues.

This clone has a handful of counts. CDR3 sequence reads: CASSPQGRNVGPEAFF. CDR3 sequence (DNA): TGTGCCAGCTCACCGCAGGGGCGCAACGTAGGCCCCGAAGCTTTCTTT. This chain connects TRBV18 to TRBJ1-1; tentatively, D is TRBD1 (6 bases). Germline V gene data show CDR1 as KGHSH and CDR2 as LQKENI. The V end was cut by 3 bases, the J end by 8 bases, with 22 bases between. This CDR3 is 16 amino acids long.

CDR3 residues: CASSKYSRDIYEQYF. CDR3 DNA: TGTGCCAGCAGCAAGTATTCCAGGGACATCTACGAGCAGTACTTC. The chain has TRBV21-1 and TRBJ2-7; TRBD1 reflects the table's D call only, with no check against the DNA. TRBV21-1 has pseudogene status. The CDR3 sequence is 15 residues long.

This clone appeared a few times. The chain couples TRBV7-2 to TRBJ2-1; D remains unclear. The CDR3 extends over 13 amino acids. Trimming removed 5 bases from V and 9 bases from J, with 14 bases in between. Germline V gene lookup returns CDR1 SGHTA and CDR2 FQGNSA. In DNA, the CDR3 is TGTGCCAGCAGCGGGTCCCGTAGAGGTGAGCAGTTCTTC. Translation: CASSGSRRGEQFF.

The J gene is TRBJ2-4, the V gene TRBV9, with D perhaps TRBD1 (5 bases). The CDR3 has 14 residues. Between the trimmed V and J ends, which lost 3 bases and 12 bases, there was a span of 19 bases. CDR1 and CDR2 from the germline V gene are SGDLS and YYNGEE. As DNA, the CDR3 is TGTGCCAGCAGCGACTTCCGAGACAGCCCAAATCAGTACTTC. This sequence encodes CASSDFRDSPNQYF.

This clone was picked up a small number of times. The CDR3 here is CASTRQGATNEKLFF. CDR3 DNA sequence: TGTGCCAGCACGCGTCAGGGGGCGACTAATGAAAAACTGTTTTTT. This chain links TRBV25-1 with TRBJ1-4; 8 bases agree with TRBD1. The CDR3 has 15 amino acids. Germline CDR1 and CDR2: MGHDK and SYGVNS. J gave up 2 bases and V 7 bases, and 6 bases lay outside the gene matches.

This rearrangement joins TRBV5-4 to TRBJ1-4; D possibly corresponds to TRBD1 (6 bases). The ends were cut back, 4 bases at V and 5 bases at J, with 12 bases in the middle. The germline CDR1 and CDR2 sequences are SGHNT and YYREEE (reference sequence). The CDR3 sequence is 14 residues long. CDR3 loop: CASSGGQFNEKLFF. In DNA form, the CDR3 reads TGTGCCAGCAGCGGCGGACAGTTCAATGAAAAACTGTTTTTT.

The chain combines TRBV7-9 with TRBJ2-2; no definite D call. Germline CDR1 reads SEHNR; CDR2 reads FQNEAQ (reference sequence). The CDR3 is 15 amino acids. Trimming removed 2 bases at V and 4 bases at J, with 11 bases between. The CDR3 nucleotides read TGTGCCAGCAGCTTAATCATCAGCATCACCGGGGAGCTGTTTTTT. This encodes CASSLIISITGELFF.

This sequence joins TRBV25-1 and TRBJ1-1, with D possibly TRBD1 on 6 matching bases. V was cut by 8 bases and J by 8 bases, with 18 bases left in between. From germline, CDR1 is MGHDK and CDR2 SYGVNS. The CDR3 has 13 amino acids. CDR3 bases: TGTGCCAGCCAGAACAGGGTCGCGGGGGAAGCTTTCTTT. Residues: CASQNRVAGEAFF.

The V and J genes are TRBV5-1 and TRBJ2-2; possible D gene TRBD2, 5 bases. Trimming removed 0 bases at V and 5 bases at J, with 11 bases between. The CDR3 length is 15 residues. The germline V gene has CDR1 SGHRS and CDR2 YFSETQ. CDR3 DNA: TGCGCCAGCAGCTTGGCCACTCTAGCTACCGGGGAGCTGTTTTTT. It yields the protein CASSLATLATGELFF.

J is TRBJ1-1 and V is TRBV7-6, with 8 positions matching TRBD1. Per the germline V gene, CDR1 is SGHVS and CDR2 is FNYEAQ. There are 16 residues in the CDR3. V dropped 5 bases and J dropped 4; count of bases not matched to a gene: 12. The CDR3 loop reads CASSPGRRTGPTEAFF. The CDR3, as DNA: TGTGCCAGCAGCCCCGGGCGCAGGACAGGGCCCACTGAAGCTTTCTTT.

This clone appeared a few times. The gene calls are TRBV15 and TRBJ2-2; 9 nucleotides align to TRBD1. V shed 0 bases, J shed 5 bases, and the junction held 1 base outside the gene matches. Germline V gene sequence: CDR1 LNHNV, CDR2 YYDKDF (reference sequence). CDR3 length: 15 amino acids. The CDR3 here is CATSRDDRGTGELFF. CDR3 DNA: TGTGCCACCAGCAGAGACGACAGGGGGACCGGGGAGCTGTTTTTT.

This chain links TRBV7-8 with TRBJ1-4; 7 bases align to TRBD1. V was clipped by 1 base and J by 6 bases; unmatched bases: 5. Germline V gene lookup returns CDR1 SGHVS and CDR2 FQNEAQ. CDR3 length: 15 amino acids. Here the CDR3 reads CASSLDRGGYEKLFF. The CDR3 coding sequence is TGTGCCAGCAGCTTAGACAGGGGTGGTTATGAAAAACTGTTTTTT.

CDR3 loop: CASSSGRRGFPSYNEQFF. DNA for the CDR3: TGTGCCAGCAGCTCGGGGCGGCGGGGGTTCCCCTCCTACAATGAGCAGTTCTTC. The chain joins TRBV7-2 to TRBJ2-1; TRBD2 agrees at 7 bases. Germline V gives CDR1 SGHTA, CDR2 FQGNSA. The V segment lost 4 bases and the J segment 0 bases; nucleotides outside the gene matches: 12. The CDR3 covers 18 residues.

CDR3 nucleotide sequence: TGTGCCAGCAGAATACAGGGAGGCGATAATTCACCCCTCCACTTT. It translates to CASRIQGGDNSPLHF. The chain links TRBV6-5 to TRBJ1-6; D possibly corresponds to TRBD1 (6 bases). V was pared by 6 bases and J by 5 bases, with 14 bases between. Germline values: CDR1 MNHEY, CDR2 SVGAGI. The CDR3 has 15 amino acids.

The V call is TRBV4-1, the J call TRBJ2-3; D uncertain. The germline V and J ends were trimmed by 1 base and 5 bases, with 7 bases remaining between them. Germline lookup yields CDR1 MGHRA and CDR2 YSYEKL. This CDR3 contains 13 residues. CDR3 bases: TGCGCCAGCAGCCAAGGGGCACGAGATACGCAGTATTTT. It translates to CASSQGARDTQYF.

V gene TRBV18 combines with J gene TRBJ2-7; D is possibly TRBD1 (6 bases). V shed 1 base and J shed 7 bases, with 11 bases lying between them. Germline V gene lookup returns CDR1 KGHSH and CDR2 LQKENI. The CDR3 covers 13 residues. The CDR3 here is CASSPQNRAEQYF. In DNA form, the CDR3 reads TGTGCCAGCTCACCACAAAACAGGGCAGAGCAGTACTTC.